The clone carrying this TCR beta chain has just one count. Its specificity is unknown. The sample is drawn from a study of vaccination and CD4 T cells after COVID-19. Across the whole study: In culture, cells were exposed to overlapping spike peptides from SARS-CoV-2, HCoV-NL63, HCoV-OC43 and HCoV-229E. Study-wide results and limits: Only post-vaccination samples contained a median around 83% of the reactive clones in convalescent patients.

Looked up from germline, CDR1 is SNHLY and CDR2 is FYNNEI. The CDR3 contains 15 residues. V was shortened by 8 bases and J by 2 bases, with 17 bases between the two germline ends. Sequencing of cultured CD4+ T cell DNA used the Oncomine TCR Beta short-read assay. The genomic DNA was obtained from cultured CD4+ T cells by extraction with the QIAamp micro DNA kit. TCRdb re-called the PCR reads with MiXCR, one entry per CDR3 protein. Of over 15,000 distinct CDR3 sequences listed, 75% are singletons. The treatment denotes: approximately nine-day PBMC culture with coronavirus spike peptide pools or control peptides (ViraFEST assay). The healthy vaccine recipients were free of prior SARS-CoV-2 infection; their nucleocapsid antibodies were negative before and after vaccination.

The material sequenced was CD4+ T cells from blood, cultured in vitro, taken after SARS-CoV-2 vaccination. The chain carries TRBV2 and TRBJ2-3; a weak D match, TRBD1 (6 bases). This clonotype was sampled from a human donor who received a COVID-19 vaccine. CDR3 sequence: CASGSYRVNTDTQYF. Here the CDR3 DNA reads TGTGCCAGCGGATCCTACAGGGTTAACACAGATACGCAGTATTTT.